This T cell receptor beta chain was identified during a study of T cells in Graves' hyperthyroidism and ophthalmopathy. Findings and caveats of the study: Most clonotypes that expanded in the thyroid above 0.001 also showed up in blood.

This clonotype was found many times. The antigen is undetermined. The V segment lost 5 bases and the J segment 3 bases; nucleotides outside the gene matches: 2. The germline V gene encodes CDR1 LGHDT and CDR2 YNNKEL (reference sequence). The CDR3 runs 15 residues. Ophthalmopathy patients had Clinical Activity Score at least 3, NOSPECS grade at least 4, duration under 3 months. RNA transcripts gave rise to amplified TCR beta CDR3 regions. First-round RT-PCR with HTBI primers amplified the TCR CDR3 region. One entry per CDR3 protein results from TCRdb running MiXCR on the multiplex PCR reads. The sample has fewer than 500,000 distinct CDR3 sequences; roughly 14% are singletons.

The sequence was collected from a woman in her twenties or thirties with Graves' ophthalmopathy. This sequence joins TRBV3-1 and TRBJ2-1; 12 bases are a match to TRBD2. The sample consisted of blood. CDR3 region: CASSKTSGGYNEQFF. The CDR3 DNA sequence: TGTGCCAGCAGCAAGACTAGCGGGGGCTACAATGAGCAGTTCTTC.